This TCR beta chain was retrieved from a study of T cells in Graves' hyperthyroidism and ophthalmopathy. General study results and limits: Blood also held most thyroid clonotypes expanded beyond 0.001.

A remark on this clonotype: The antigen remains undetermined. This may stem from a read error, because a much larger clone lies one nucleotide away.

TCR beta CDR3 regions were amplified from RNA. First-round RT-PCR of the TCR CDR3 relied on the HTBI primer set. TCRdb re-derived calls from the multiplex PCR reads in MiXCR, one entry per CDR3 protein. This sample has around 430,000 distinct CDR3 sequences, with approximately 15% found just once. This CDR3 comprises 14 residues. Specimen: blood. This sequence joins TRBV12-3 or TRBV12-4 and TRBJ2-1; tentatively, D is TRBD2 (6 bases). The source is a young woman with Graves' hyperthyroidism. The DNA of the CDR3 is TGTGCCAGCAGTCTGCAGGGACTTAGGAATGAGCGGTTCTTC. It is translated as CASSLQGLRNERFF.